A selection of T cell receptor beta chains follows, all from one sample in a study of PD-1 blockade in classical Hodgkin lymphoma. The method was immunoSEQ multiplex PCR; TCRdb's version includes in-frame clones alone and lacks a portion of them. Among 70,000 to 85,000 clones, about 93% were seen once, and the ten largest hold 6.5% to 8%. The sequencing used peripheral blood mononuclear cells (PBMCs), collected at baseline. All receptors derive from a human donor with classical Hodgkin lymphoma. CDR3s include the opening cysteine and the closing phenylalanine or tryptophan. A D gene is named only where the DNA matches it firmly. A clone size is listed for some rows: how often the clone was seen (once, few, many), or a class if it is expanded.

len,d_gene,abundance,j_gene,v_gene,CDR3aa,CDR3nt
14,TRBD2,-,TRBJ2-3,TRBV9,CASSVISGSDTQYF,TGTGCCAGCAGCGTAATTAGCGGGAGTGATACGCAGTATTTT
17,-,once,TRBJ1-1,TRBV27,CASSLGPPEDSNTEAFF,TGTGCCAGCAGTTTGGGACCCCCCGAAGACTCGAACACTGAAGCTTTCTTT
19,TRBD2,-,TRBJ2-1,TRBV5-8,CASSLELATSGGPYNEQFF,TGTGCCAGCAGCTTGGAGCTGGCGACTAGCGGGGGCCCCTACAATGAGCAGTTCTTC
17,-,-,TRBJ1-3,TRBV19,CASSTPVKGISGNTIYF,TGTGCCAGTAGTACCCCGGTTAAGGGAATTTCTGGAAACACCATATATTTT
17,TRBD1,-,TRBJ2-1,TRBV19,CASSMRSGQGAHNEQFF,TGTGCCAGTAGTATGAGAAGTGGGCAGGGGGCGCATAATGAGCAGTTCTTC
14,-,-,TRBJ1-3,TRBV9,CASSAPQEVDTIYF,TGTGCCAGCAGCGCGCCACAGGAGGTTGACACCATATATTTT
17,-,-,TRBJ2-6,TRBV19,CASSISGVSSGANVLTF,TGTGCCAGTAGTATTTCAGGGGTTAGCTCTGGGGCCAACGTCCTGACTTTC
18,-,-,TRBJ1-4,TRBV5-8,CASSLSSFWGGTNEKLFF,TGTGCCAGCAGCTTGTCATCCTTTTGGGGTGGAACTAATGAAAAACTGTTTTTT
15,-,-,TRBJ2-5,TRBV9,CASSALGGGQETQYF,TGTGCCAGCAGCGCCCTCGGCGGGGGCCAGGAGACCCAGTACTTC
14,TRBD2,-,TRBJ2-3,TRBV11-2,CASRTLAAPDTQYF,TGTGCCAGCAGAACTCTAGCGGCCCCAGATACGCAGTATTTT
16,TRBD2,-,TRBJ2-2,TRBV7-3,CASSPTSGINTGELFF,TGTGCCAGCAGCCCGACTAGCGGGATAAACACCGGGGAGCTGTTTTTT
15,TRBD2,-,TRBJ2-7,TRBV7-6,CASSLGEGIPYEQYF,TGTGCCAGCAGCTTAGGGGAGGGTATACCCTACGAGCAGTACTTC
13,-,once,TRBJ2-5,TRBV21-1,CASDRGYQETQYF,TGTGCCAGCGACAGGGGGTACCAAGAGACCCAGTACTTC
12,-,-,TRBJ1-1,TRBV28,CASSFRNTEAFF,TGTGCCAGCAGTTTCAGGAACACTGAAGCTTTCTTT
14,-,-,TRBJ1-5,TRBV7-2,CASSPDTQSVAQHF,TGTGCCAGCAGCCCGGACACGCAATCAGTGGCCCAGCATTTT
15,-,-,TRBJ1-1,TRBV4-2,CASSQDAGFHTEAFF,TGTGCCAGCAGCCAAGATGCAGGGTTCCACACTGAAGCTTTCTTT
13,-,-,TRBJ2-7,TRBV19,CASSRESSYEQYF,TGTGCCAGTAGTAGGGAATCCTCCTACGAGCAGTACTTC
13,-,-,TRBJ2-7,TRBV19,CASSTTGTYEQYF,TGTGCCAGTAGTACCACAGGGACCTACGAGCAGTACTTC
15,-,-,TRBJ1-1,TRBV5-1,CASSLGHREGTEAFF,TGCGCCAGCAGCTTGGGCCACAGGGAGGGGACTGAAGCTTTCTTT
16,TRBD2,-,TRBJ2-5,TRBV11-1,CASSLDGLAGAETQYF,TGTGCCAGCAGCTTAGATGGACTAGCGGGAGCGGAGACCCAGTACTTC
14,TRBD1,once,TRBJ1-1,TRBV6-5,CASSPFSAGGEAFF,TGTGCCAGCAGCCCCTTTTCGGCAGGGGGGGAGGCTTTCTTT
11,-,-,TRBJ2-1,TRBV20-1,CSASWKPEQFF,TGCAGTGCTAGTTGGAAACCTGAGCAGTTCTTC
14,TRBD1,-,TRBJ1-4,TRBV5-1,CASRPGQGSEKLFF,TGCGCCAGCAGACCGGGACAGGGTAGTGAAAAACTGTTTTTT
13,-,-,TRBJ2-7,TRBV10-3,CAISEDTTYEQYF,TGTGCCATCAGTGAGGACACTACCTACGAGCAGTACTTC